Below, 28 T cell receptor beta chains from the same sample are listed, as sequenced in a study of neurological immune-mediated disorders. Time point meaning: longitudinal time-point 3. MiXCR, applied by TCRdb to the 5' RACE reads, yields one record per CDR3 protein. In the table there are about 45,000 distinct CDR3 sequences, 13% of which are singletons. Material for sequencing was PBMCs. The source of these receptors is a man aged 30 to 45 in good health.

In its sample, this clonotype was seen many times. V usage is TRBV6-6 and J usage is TRBJ2-7; 13 bases fit TRBD2. V dropped 5 bases and J dropped 2; count of bases not matched to a gene: 12. Germline V gives CDR1 MNHNY, CDR2 SVGAGI (reference sequence). CDR3 length: 18 amino acids. CDR3 in amino acids: CASSARTSGGPLAYEQYF. CDR3 sequence (DNA): TGTGCCAGCAGTGCCCGGACTAGCGGGGGTCCTTTGGCCTACGAGCAGTACTTC.

Many counts were recorded for this clonotype. This rearrangement joins TRBV12-3 or TRBV12-4 to TRBJ1-6, with TRBD1 matching over 8 bases. The CDR3 sequence is 16 residues long. V lost 4 bases, J lost 5 bases, and 7 bases stayed unmatched. CDR3 in amino acids: CASSYGQGWNNSPLHF. In DNA, the CDR3 is TGTGCCAGCAGTTACGGACAGGGATGGAATAATTCACCCCTCCACTTT.

In its sample, this clonotype was seen many times. For the CDR3, the DNA is TGCGCCAGCAGCTTGGCCCCCGGGTCGCGGACTGAAGCTTTCTTT. Translating gives CASSLAPGSRTEAFF. The genes are TRBV5-1 and TRBJ1-1; D not resolved. Germline V gene sequence: CDR1 SGHRS, CDR2 YFSETQ. There are 15 residues in the CDR3. With 0 bases removed from V and 5 bases from J, the gap between germline ends came to 14 bases.

By its share, this clonotype is medium-sized. The chain has TRBV10-2 and TRBJ2-7; no clear D. Germline CDR1 is WSHSY and CDR2 is SAAADI. The V and J ends lost 1 base and 2 bases respectively, with 6 bases between them. CDR3 length equals 13 residues. The CDR3 nucleotides read TGCGCCAGCAGTGAGTTGGGTACCTACGAGCAGTACTTC. It yields the protein CASSELGTYEQYF.

This clonotype was seen at least ten times. CDR3 coding DNA: TGCAGTGCTCGACCGAGCGGGCTAAAGAGGGATACGCAGTATTTT. Its protein product is CSARPSGLKRDTQYF. The rearrangement uses TRBV20-1 and TRBJ2-3, with D perhaps matching TRBD2 (6 bases). Germline CDR1 DFQATT, CDR2 SNEGSKA (reference sequence). V lost 5 bases, J lost 6 bases, and 21 bases lay in between. This CDR3 has 15 residues.

In this sample, this clonotype turned up a few times. The chain employs TRBV7-2 and TRBJ2-2, with D possibly being TRBD2 (5 bases). Germline loops: CDR1 SGHTA, CDR2 FQGNSA. This CDR3 region has 15 residues. V lost 4 bases and J lost 7, with 16 bases in between. The CDR3 protein is CASSSLVLVRGELFF. The CDR3 DNA follows: TGTGCCAGCAGCTCACTAGTCTTGGTTCGCGGGGAGCTGTTTTTT.

This clonotype was detected many times. The genes are TRBV4-1 and TRBJ2-3; 7 positions agree with TRBD2. In germline, CDR1 is MGHRA, CDR2 YSYEKL. J gave up 0 bases and V 3 bases, and 6 bases lay outside the gene matches. CDR3 length: 16 residues. This CDR3 is CASSHAGTISTDTQYF. The DNA of the CDR3 is TGCGCCAGCAGCCATGCCGGGACTATTAGCACAGATACGCAGTATTTT.

This CDR3 reads CSANPWGGFPYEQYF. The CDR3, as DNA: TGCAGTGCCAACCCCTGGGGGGGCTTTCCCTACGAGCAGTACTTC. The rearrangement uses TRBV20-1 and TRBJ2-7; TRBD2 might be the D (7 bases). The CDR3 is 15 amino acids. V lost 6 bases and J lost 2, with 20 bases in between. The germline CDR1 and CDR2 sequences are DFQATT and SNEGSKA (reference sequence).

The table lists this clonotype with many counts. The chain joins TRBV20-1 to TRBJ2-5; D is unclear. CDR1 and CDR2 (germline): DFQATT, SNEGSKA (reference sequence). Trimming shortened V by 6 bases and J by 5 bases, and 16 bases separated the two germline ends. This CDR3 comprises 13 residues. CDR3 sequence: CSARTAKTETQYF. The CDR3 DNA sequence: TGCAGTGCCCGAACAGCGAAGACGGAGACCCAGTACTTC.

This clonotype was picked up many times. V and J are TRBV5-1 and TRBJ2-1, with D maybe TRBD2 (5 bases). Germline values: CDR1 SGHRS, CDR2 YFSETQ. CDR3 length: 16 residues. V dropped 0 bases and J dropped 5 bases, with 15 bases sitting between them. CDR3 sequence (DNA): TGCGCCAGCAGCTTGGTGTCGAGCGGTGCGAACAATGAGCAGTTCTTC. Its translation is CASSLVSSGANNEQFF.

Many counts were recorded for this clonotype. The chain carries TRBV20-1 and TRBJ2-2, with 7 bases that match TRBD2. Germline V CDR1 and CDR2: DFQATT, SNEGSKA (reference sequence). Trimming removed 0 bases from V and 6 bases from J; junction bases left unmatched: 7. This CDR3 has 15 amino acids. In nucleotides, the CDR3 is TGCAGTGCTAGAGATTCCCAGCGGGACTCCGGGGAGCTGTTTTTT. Protein sequence: CSARDSQRDSGELFF.

In its sample, this clonotype was seen many times. The chain is built from TRBV10-3 and TRBJ2-2; D ambiguous. The CDR3 is 13 amino acids. Trimming pared 9 bases from V and 4 bases from J, leaving 12 bases between. Looked up from germline, CDR1 is ENHRY and CDR2 is SYGVKD. This chain's CDR3 is CAMARDSTGELFF. Here the CDR3 DNA reads TGTGCCATGGCTAGAGACTCCACCGGGGAGCTGTTTTTT.

At least ten counts were recorded for this clonotype. The rearrangement uses TRBV5-1 and TRBJ1-1, with 8 bases fitting TRBD1. The CDR3 has 16 amino acids. Trimming cost V 4 bases and J 5 bases; bases outside gene matches: 13. Germline CDR1 SGHRS, CDR2 YFSETQ. This chain's CDR3 is CASSPRHGQGFTEAFF. CDR3 sequence (DNA): TGCGCCAGCAGCCCCCGTCACGGACAGGGTTTTACTGAAGCTTTCTTT.

This clonotype was counted at least ten times. The chain is built from TRBV29-1 and TRBJ2-7, with D uncertain. Germline V CDR1 and CDR2: SQVTM, ANQGSEA. The V end lost 6 bases, the J end lost 2 bases, and 14 bases lay between the germline ends. The CDR3 has 13 residues. The CDR3 region is CSVGSGPAYEQYF. CDR3 bases: TGCAGCGTGGGGTCGGGCCCCGCCTACGAGCAGTACTTC.

This clonotype was seen many times. This rearrangement joins TRBV11-2 to TRBJ2-1; 7 nucleotides line up with TRBD1. The CDR3 runs to 14 residues. V lost 5 bases to trimming and J lost 0 bases; unmatched junction nucleotides: 1. Germline lookup yields CDR1 SGHAT and CDR2 FQNNGV. CDR3 protein: CASSRDSSYNEQFF. The CDR3 nucleotides read TGTGCCAGCAGCCGGGACAGCTCCTACAATGAGCAGTTCTTC. The variable domain in full, with the rest retrieved from reference TRBV11-2 and TRBJ2-1, is EAGVAQSPRYKIIEKRQSVAFWCNPISGHATLYWYQQILGQGPKLLIQFQNNGVVDDSQLPKDRFSAERLKGVDSTLKIQPAKLEDSAVYLCASSRDSSYNEQFFGPGTRLTVL.

To note about this clonotype: Possible read error: a much larger clone is one base away. J is TRBJ2-1 and V is TRBV11-2, with 9 bases that match TRBD1. Germline V gene data show CDR1 as SGHAT and CDR2 as FQNNGV. This CDR3 is 17 amino acids long. The CDR3 loop is CANSSVDRGSSYNEQFF. The CDR3 DNA follows: TGTGCCAACAGCTCCGTAGACAGGGGGAGCTCCTACAATGAGCAGTTCTTC. Looking up the rest from reference TRBV11-2 and TRBJ2-1 gives the full variable domain: EAGVAQSPRYKIIEKRQSVAFWCNPISGHATLYWYQQILGQGPKLLIQFQNNGVVDDSQLPKDRFSAERLKGVDSTLKIQPAKLEDSAVYLCANSSVDRGSSYNEQFFGPGTRLTVL.

This clonotype showed up many times. This rearrangement joins TRBV5-6 to TRBJ2-4; D might be TRBD1 (6 bases). The CDR3 has 15 amino acids. The V and J ends lost 2 bases and 0 bases respectively, with 9 bases between them. CDR1 and CDR2 from the germline V gene are SGHDT and YYEEEE. The CDR3 loop is CASSLQGLAKNIQYF. The CDR3 nucleotides read TGTGCCAGCAGCTTACAGGGCCTAGCCAAAAACATTCAGTACTTC.

Ten or more counts support this clonotype. The chain recombines TRBV5-1 with TRBJ2-7, with 8 bases that match TRBD1. CDR1 and CDR2 from the germline V gene are SGHRS and YFSETQ. CDR3 length: 15 residues. V lost 0 bases, J lost 3 bases, and 5 bases stayed unmatched. The chain's CDR3 is CASSLADRGYYEQYF. The CDR3 DNA is TGCGCCAGCAGCTTGGCCGACAGGGGATACTACGAGCAGTACTTC.

V gene TRBV29-1 combines with J gene TRBJ1-1; a possible D gene is TRBD1 (6 bases). Germline V gene lookup returns CDR1 SQVTM and CDR2 ANQGSEA. Trimming left V 6 bases short and J 7 bases short, with 21 bases between. This CDR3 has 14 amino acids. The CDR3 sequence: CSVLELFGQNEAFF. CDR3 nucleotide sequence: TGCAGCGTCCTGGAGCTTTTTGGACAGAATGAAGCTTTCTTT.

About this clonotype: A read error may explain this, as a much larger clone is one base away. The chain employs TRBV19 and TRBJ2-1; D is uncertain. Per the germline V gene, CDR1 is LNHDA and CDR2 is SQIVND (reference sequence). The CDR3 contains 12 residues. Here the CDR3 DNA reads TGTGCCAGTAGTGCGTCCCTAAATGAGCAGTTATTC. Its translation is CASSASLNEQLF.

This clonotype has at least ten counts. V gene TRBV28 combines with J gene TRBJ2-1, with D tentatively TRBD1 or TRBD2 (6 bases each). CDR1 is MDHEN and CDR2 is SYDVKM in the germline V gene. The CDR3 sequence is 18 residues long. Trimming took off 5 bases at V and 4 bases at J, with 24 bases between the two ends. The CDR3 reads CASSNRAGSPNFYNEQFF. The CDR3 region has the DNA TGTGCCAGCAGTAACAGGGCCGGGAGTCCGAACTTTTACAATGAGCAGTTCTTC.

This clonotype was observed many times. This chain links TRBV5-1 with TRBJ2-7, with D tentatively TRBD1 or TRBD2 (5 bases each). The length of the CDR3 is 14 residues. Trimming left V 6 bases short and J 0 bases short, with 13 bases between. Germline V gene data show CDR1 as SGHRS and CDR2 as YFSETQ. The CDR3 sequence: CASNTGTASYEQYF. CDR3 DNA sequence: TGCGCCAGCAACACCGGGACGGCCTCCTACGAGCAGTACTTC. Drawing the rest from reference TRBV5-1 and TRBJ2-7, the complete variable domain is KAGVTQTPRYLIKTRGQQVTLSCSPISGHRSVSWYQQTPGQGLQFLFEYFSETQRNKGNFPGRFSGRQFSNSRSEMNVSTLELGDSALYLCASNTGTASYEQYFGPGTRLTVT.

This clonotype has a count of ten or more. The V gene is TRBV18, the J gene TRBJ2-3; a weak D match, TRBD2 (5 bases). Between the trimmed V and J ends, which lost 10 bases and 1 base, there was a span of 12 bases. Germline V gene sequence: CDR1 KGHSH, CDR2 LQKENI. The CDR3 totals 13 residues. Here the CDR3 DNA reads TGTGCCACCGGGGTGGAAGGCACAGATACGCAGTATTTT. It codes for CATGVEGTDTQYF.

This clonotype came up many times. The chain joins TRBV3-1 to TRBJ2-2; D may be TRBD2 (6 bases). V lost 0 bases and J lost 5, with 13 bases in between. The CDR3 covers 16 residues. CDR1 is LGHDT and CDR2 is YNNKEL in the germline V gene (reference sequence). CDR3 residues: CASSQDGGRGTGELFF. The CDR3 nucleotides are TGTGCCAGCAGCCAAGATGGAGGGAGAGGGACCGGGGAGCTGTTTTTT.

The chain combines TRBV12-3 or TRBV12-4 with TRBJ2-4; D is ambiguous. The CDR3 has 13 amino acids. The V and J ends lost 8 bases and 0 bases respectively, with 8 bases between them. As DNA, the CDR3 is TGTGCCAGCGGGGTCCTAGCCAAAAACATTCAGTACTTC. It specifies CASGVLAKNIQYF.

At least ten counts were recorded for this clonotype. The rearrangement uses TRBV20-1 and TRBJ2-1; 9 bases align to TRBD2. CDR3 length: 15 residues. V was pared by 5 bases and J by 4 bases, with 9 bases of the junction left unmatched. Per germline, CDR1 DFQATT and CDR2 SNEGSKA (reference sequence). Here the CDR3 DNA reads TGCAGTGCTTCCCCGACTAGCGGAAGGTACAATGAGCAGTTCTTC. Translated, it gives CSASPTSGRYNEQFF.

In its sample, this clonotype was seen many times. The genes are TRBV29-1 and TRBJ2-2; the D gene could be TRBD1 or TRBD2 (7 bases each). Trimming shortened V by 6 bases and J by 6 bases, and 20 bases separated the two germline ends. Germline V gives CDR1 SQVTM, CDR2 ANQGSEA. CDR3 length equals 15 residues. DNA for the CDR3: TGCAGCGTCCCAGGGGGGGAGGGCCTCTCCGGGGAGCTGTTTTTT. It translates to CSVPGGEGLSGELFF.

Ten or more counts support this clonotype. V gene TRBV29-1 combines with J gene TRBJ2-7; 7 nucleotides agree with TRBD2. The germline V gene has CDR1 SQVTM and CDR2 ANQGSEA. The CDR3 contains 13 residues. The V and J ends lost 4 bases and 6 bases, in that order; junction bases with no gene match: 9. Written as DNA, the CDR3 is TGCAGCGTTGTATGGGCGGGAGCCTCCGAGCAGTACTTC. This translates into CSVVWAGASEQYF.